What follows is one TCR beta chain and its context. This sample was included in a study of cytomegalovirus exposure and HLA in healthy donors. With 7 bases removed from V and 2 bases from J, the gap between germline ends came to 11 bases. The germline gives CDR1 SNHLY, CDR2 FYNNEI. CDR3 length: 13 amino acids. The PCR had 60 Vbeta and 13 Jbeta primers. Original processing methods: Later, 80 million or so unique TCR beta chains were counted in an analysis, and approximately 10 million of them were shared. Sequencing used immunoSEQ multiplex PCR; TCRdb keeps in-frame clones, though not all of them. V, J and clone size reflect that table, while D and trimming were determined from the DNA. The data contain 150,000 to 200,000 clones, more than 70% of them singletons.

This chain links TRBV2 with TRBJ1-2; no definite D call. This sequence originates from a girl aged 5-17 years in good health and CMV-seronegative. Sequencing was carried out using PBMCs. This CDR3 reads CASKPGRNYGYTF. In DNA form, the CDR3 reads TGTGCCAGCAAGCCAGGCAGGAACTATGGCTACACCTTC.